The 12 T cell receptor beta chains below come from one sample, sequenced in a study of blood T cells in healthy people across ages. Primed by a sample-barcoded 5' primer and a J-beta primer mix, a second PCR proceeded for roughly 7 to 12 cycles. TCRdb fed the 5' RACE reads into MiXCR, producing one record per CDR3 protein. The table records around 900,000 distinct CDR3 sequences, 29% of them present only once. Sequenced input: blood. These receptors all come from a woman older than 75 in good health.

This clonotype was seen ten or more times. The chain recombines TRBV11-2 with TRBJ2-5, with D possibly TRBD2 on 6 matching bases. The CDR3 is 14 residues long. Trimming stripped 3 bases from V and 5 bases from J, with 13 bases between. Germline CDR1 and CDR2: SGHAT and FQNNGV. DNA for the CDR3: TGTGCCAGCAGCTTCGGGGGTCTGAGGGAGACCCAGTACTTC. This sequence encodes CASSFGGLRETQYF.

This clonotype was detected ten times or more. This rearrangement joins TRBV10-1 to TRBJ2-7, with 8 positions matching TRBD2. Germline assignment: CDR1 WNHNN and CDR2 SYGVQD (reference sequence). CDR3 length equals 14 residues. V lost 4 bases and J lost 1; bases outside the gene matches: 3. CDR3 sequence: CASSAAGASYEQYF. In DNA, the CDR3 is TGCGCCAGCAGTGCAGCGGGGGCTTCCTACGAGCAGTACTTC.

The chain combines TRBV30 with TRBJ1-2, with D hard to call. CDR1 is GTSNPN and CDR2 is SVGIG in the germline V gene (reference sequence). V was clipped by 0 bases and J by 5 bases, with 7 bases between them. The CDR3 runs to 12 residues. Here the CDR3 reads CAWSVRGYGYTF. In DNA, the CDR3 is TGTGCCTGGAGTGTACGAGGGTATGGCTACACCTTC.

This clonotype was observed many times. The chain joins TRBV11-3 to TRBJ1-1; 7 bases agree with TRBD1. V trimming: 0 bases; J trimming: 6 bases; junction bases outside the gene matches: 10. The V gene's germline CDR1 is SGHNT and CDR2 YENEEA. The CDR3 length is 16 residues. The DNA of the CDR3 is TGTGCCAGCAGCTTAGACATGGGACAGTTCTACTCTGAAGCTTTCTTT. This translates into CASSLDMGQFYSEAFF.

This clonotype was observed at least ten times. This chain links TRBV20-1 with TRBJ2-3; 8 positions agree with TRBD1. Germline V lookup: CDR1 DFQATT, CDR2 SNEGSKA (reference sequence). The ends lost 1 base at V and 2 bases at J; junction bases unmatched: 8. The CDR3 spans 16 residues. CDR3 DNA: TGCAGTGCTAGAGGTGACTGGACAGGGAACACAGATACGCAGTATTTT. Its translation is CSARGDWTGNTDTQYF.

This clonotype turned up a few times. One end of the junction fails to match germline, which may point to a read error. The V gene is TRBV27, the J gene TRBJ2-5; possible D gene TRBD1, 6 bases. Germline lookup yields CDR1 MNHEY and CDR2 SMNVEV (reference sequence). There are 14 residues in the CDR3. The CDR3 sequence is CASSLTGPQGTQYF. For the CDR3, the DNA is TGTGCCAGCAGCTTGACAGGACCCCAAGGGACCCAGTACTTC.

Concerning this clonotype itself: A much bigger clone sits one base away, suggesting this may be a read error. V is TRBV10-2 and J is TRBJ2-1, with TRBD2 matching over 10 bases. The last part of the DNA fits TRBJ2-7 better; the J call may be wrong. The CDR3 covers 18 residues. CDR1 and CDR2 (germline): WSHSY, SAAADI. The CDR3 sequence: CASSRASGGGYSYNEQYF. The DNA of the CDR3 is TGCGCCAGCAGTCGTGCCAGCGGGGGGGGCTACTCCTACAATGAGCAGTACTTC.

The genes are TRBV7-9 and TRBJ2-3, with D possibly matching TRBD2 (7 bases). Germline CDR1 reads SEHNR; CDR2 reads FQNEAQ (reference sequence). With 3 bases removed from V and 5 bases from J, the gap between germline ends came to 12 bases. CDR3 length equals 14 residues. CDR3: CASSFQGRGDTQYF. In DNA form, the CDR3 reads TGTGCCAGCAGCTTCCAGGGGAGGGGAGATACGCAGTATTTT.

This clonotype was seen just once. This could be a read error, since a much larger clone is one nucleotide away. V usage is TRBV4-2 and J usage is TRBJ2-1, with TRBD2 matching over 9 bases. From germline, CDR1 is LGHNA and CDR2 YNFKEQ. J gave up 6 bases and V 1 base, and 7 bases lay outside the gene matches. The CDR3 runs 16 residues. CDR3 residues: CASSQVSGGHFNEQFF. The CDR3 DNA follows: TGTGCCAGCAGCCAAGTCAGCGGGGGGCACTTCAATGAGCAGTTCTTC.

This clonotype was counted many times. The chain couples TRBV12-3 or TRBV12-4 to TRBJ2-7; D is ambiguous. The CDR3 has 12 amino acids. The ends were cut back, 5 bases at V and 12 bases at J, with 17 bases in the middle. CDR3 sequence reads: CASSHRRGSGYF. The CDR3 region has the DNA TGTGCCAGCAGTCACCGACGTGGCTCGGGGTACTTC.

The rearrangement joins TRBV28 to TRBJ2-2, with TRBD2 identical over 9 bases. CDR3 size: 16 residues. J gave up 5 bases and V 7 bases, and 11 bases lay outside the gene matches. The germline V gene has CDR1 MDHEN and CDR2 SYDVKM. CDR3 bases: TGTGCCAGCATTAGCGGGGGTTCTGTTCGGACCGGGGAGCTGTTTTTT. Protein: CASISGGSVRTGELFF.

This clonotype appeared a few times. The CDR3 nucleotides read TGCAGTGCTAGAGATGTCCTGAAATATACAGATACGCAGTATTTT. This sequence encodes CSARDVLKYTDTQYF. The chain has TRBV20-1 and TRBJ2-3; D uncertain. Germline loops: CDR1 DFQATT, CDR2 SNEGSKA (reference sequence). V lost 0 bases and J lost 3, with 13 bases in between. The CDR3 loop spans 15 amino acids.